A single sample gave rise to the 13 T cell receptor beta chains below, sequenced in a study of CD8 T cells in ankylosing spondylitis. Using its own MiXCR run on the 5' RACE reads, TCRdb lists one record per CDR3 protein. The repertoire holds fewer than 400,000 distinct CDR3 sequences, with roughly 8% as singletons. For these TCRs, the target antigens are not known. General observations from the study: Ankylosing spondylitis blood seemed to carry a telltale TCR beta motif made of under ten highly homologous variants.

What was sequenced was blood, either unsorted or a sorted T cell fraction (not recorded which). These TCRs come from a male donor with ankylosing spondylitis.

This sequence joins TRBV7-2 and TRBJ2-3; TRBD2 aligns across 9 bases. Per germline, CDR1 SGHTA and CDR2 FQGNSA. There are 16 residues in the CDR3. J lost 3 bases, V lost 3 bases, and 7 bases had no gene match. In DNA form, the CDR3 reads TGTGCCAGCAGCTTTCCCCTAGCGGGGATTACAGATACGCAGTATTTT. It codes for CASSFPLAGITDTQYF. Supplemented by reference TRBV7-2 and TRBJ2-3, the full variable domain reads GAGVSQSPSNKVTEKGKDVELRCDPISGHTALYWYRQSLGQGLEFLIYFQGNSAPDKSGLPSDRFSAERTGGSVSTLTIQRTQQEDSAVYLCASSFPLAGITDTQYFGPGTRLTVL.

For the CDR3, the DNA is TGTGCCAGCAGCGTAGGTGGGATTAGCTCCTATAATTCACCCCTCCACTTT. Translated, it gives CASSVGGISSYNSPLHF. The chain uses TRBV9 and TRBJ1-6; D remains unclear. V was cut by 0 bases and J by 0 bases, with 10 bases left in between. This CDR3 contains 17 residues. CDR1 and CDR2 from the germline V gene are SGDLS and YYNGEE.

This clonotype was recorded a few times. The V gene is TRBV9, the J gene TRBJ2-3; D gene ambiguous. CDR1 is SGDLS and CDR2 is YYNGEE in the germline V gene. The CDR3 consists of 17 residues. V dropped 0 bases and J dropped 1 base, with 15 bases sitting between them. The CDR3: CASSVDGTNIRTDTQYF. The CDR3, as DNA: TGTGCCAGCAGCGTAGACGGTACCAATATCCGCACAGATACGCAGTATTTT.

At least ten counts were recorded for this clonotype. The rearrangement joins TRBV5-1 to TRBJ2-1; no clear D. This CDR3 spans 12 amino acids. V gave up 4 bases and J gave up 15 bases, with 17 bases separating them. Germline V gene sequence: CDR1 SGHRS, CDR2 YFSETQ. The CDR3: CASSPAGFSLFF. As DNA, the CDR3 is TGCGCCAGCAGCCCGGCCGGATTCAGCCTGTTCTTC.

Ten or more counts support this clonotype. The J gene is TRBJ2-5, the V gene TRBV19; D perhaps matches TRBD1 (8 bases). Trimming removed 2 bases from V and 2 bases from J, with 15 bases in between. Germline CDR1 is LNHDA and CDR2 is SQIVND (reference sequence). The CDR3 runs to 16 residues. The CDR3 DNA reads TGTGCCAGTAGTATAAACAGGGGGGGAAGGCAAGAGACCCAGTACTTC. Translating it yields CASSINRGGRQETQYF.

This clonotype was seen a few times. In nucleotides, the CDR3 is TGTGCCAGCAGCCAGACCGGGACCCCCTACGAGCAGTACTTC. Protein sequence: CASSQTGTPYEQYF. The chain uses TRBV3-1 and TRBJ2-7; D is possibly TRBD1 or TRBD2 (5 bases each). CDR3 length: 14 residues. The germline CDR1 and CDR2 sequences are LGHDT and YNNKEL (reference sequence). Trimming removed 3 bases from V and 2 bases from J, with 11 bases in between.

This clonotype has a count of ten or more. This chain connects TRBV4-2 to TRBJ2-3, with a tentative D call TRBD2 (6 bases). Between the trimmed V and J ends, which lost 2 bases and 1 base, there was a span of 16 bases. Germline values: CDR1 LGHNA, CDR2 YNFKEQ. This CDR3 comprises 17 residues. As DNA, the CDR3 is TGTGCCAGCAGCCAAATAAGCGGGCCCTCGCGCACAGATACGCAGTATTTT. Translated, it gives CASSQISGPSRTDTQYF.

For the CDR3, the DNA is TGTGCCAGCAGAGACTCGCGAGATACGCAGTATTTT. Its translation is CASRDSRDTQYF. V usage is TRBV7-2 and J usage is TRBJ2-3; D is ambiguous. Trimming shortened V by 6 bases and J by 5 bases, and 9 bases separated the two germline ends. This CDR3 region has 12 residues. CDR1 SGHTA and CDR2 FQGNSA come from the germline V gene.

This clonotype appeared a few times. The chain has TRBV2 and TRBJ2-7; D is perhaps TRBD1 (6 bases). CDR1 is SNHLY and CDR2 is FYNNEI in the germline V gene. V lost 6 bases and J 1 base, leaving 16 bases between the germline ends. This CDR3 has 15 residues. This CDR3 reads CASRPAGRGSYEQYF. The DNA for the CDR3 is TGTGCCAGCAGGCCGGCGGGCAGGGGATCCTACGAGCAGTACTTC.

The rearrangement links TRBV28 to TRBJ2-3; 9 nucleotides align to TRBD1. Germline assignment: CDR1 MDHEN and CDR2 SYDVKM. With 3 bases clipped from V and 1 base from J, the junction kept 14 bases outside the gene matches. The CDR3 spans 19 residues. CDR3 sequence: CASSFPETGGAIGTDTQYF. The CDR3 nucleotides are TGTGCCAGCAGTTTCCCAGAGACAGGGGGAGCAATTGGCACAGATACGCAGTATTTT.

The rearrangement joins TRBV29-1 to TRBJ2-1, with a tentative D call TRBD2 (6 bases). Looked up from germline, CDR1 is SQVTM and CDR2 is ANQGSEA. V lost 6 bases, J lost 3 bases, and 12 bases lay in between. The CDR3 covers 13 residues. The CDR3 spells CSVIVGSYNEQFF. CDR3 DNA: TGCAGCGTGATTGTCGGGAGCTACAATGAGCAGTTCTTC.

V usage is TRBV21-1 and J usage is TRBJ2-5; the table calls TRBD2, which could not be checked here. TRBV21-1 is flagged as a pseudogene. This CDR3 contains 19 residues. CDR3 sequence: CASSKGEAAKGKHQETQYF. The DNA for the CDR3 is TGTGCCAGCAGCAAAGGGGAGGCAGCCAAGGGGAAGCACCAAGAGACCCAGTACTTC.

V and J are TRBV20-1 and TRBJ2-5; weak D call: TRBD2 (7 bases). Germline V gives CDR1 DFQATT, CDR2 SNEGSKA (reference sequence). Trimming stripped 6 bases from V and 5 bases from J, with 16 bases between. The CDR3 runs to 13 residues. In nucleotides, the CDR3 is TGCAGTGCGGAAGGGGGGGGCGGTGAGACCCAGTACTTC. Its translation is CSAEGGGGETQYF.